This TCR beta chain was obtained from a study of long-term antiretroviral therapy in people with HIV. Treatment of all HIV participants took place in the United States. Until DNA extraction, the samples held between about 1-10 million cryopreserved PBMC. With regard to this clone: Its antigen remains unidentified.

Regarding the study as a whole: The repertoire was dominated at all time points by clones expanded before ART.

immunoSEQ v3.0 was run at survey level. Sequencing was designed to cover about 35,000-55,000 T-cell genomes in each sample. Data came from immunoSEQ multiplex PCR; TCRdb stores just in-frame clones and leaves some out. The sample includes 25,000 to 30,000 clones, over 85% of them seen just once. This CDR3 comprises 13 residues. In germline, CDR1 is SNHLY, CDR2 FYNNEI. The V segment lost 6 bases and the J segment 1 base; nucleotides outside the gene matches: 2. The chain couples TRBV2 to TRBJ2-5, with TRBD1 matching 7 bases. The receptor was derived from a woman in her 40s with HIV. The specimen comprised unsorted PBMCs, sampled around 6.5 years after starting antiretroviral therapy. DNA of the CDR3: TGTGCCAGCAGACGGGACAGCCAAGAGACCCAGTACTTC. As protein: CASRRDSQETQYF.